This TCR beta chain was sequenced during a study of CD8+ T cells in alopecia areata. Study results and limitations: Normal skin's resident alphabeta T cells are sequenced alongside lesional scalp T cells. Relative to mice, TCR sharing across patients was less clear, a difference possibly HLA-related. Across lesional scalp, and particularly alopecia totalis/universalis, clonality surpassed that of normal scalp.

This CDR3 comprises 16 residues. Germline V CDR1 and CDR2: SGHAT, FQNNGV. V lost 0 bases and J 1 base, leaving 9 bases between the germline ends. This clone was seen a few times. Its target is unknown. RNA was extracted and reverse transcribed into cDNA as the sequencing template. Sequencing was performed with immunoSEQ multiplex PCR; in TCRdb, only in-frame clones are kept and a portion is missing. The sample carries around 210,000 clones, approximately 53% recorded once. The chain carries TRBV11-2 and TRBJ2-2, with D unresolved. This receptor was obtained from a human donor in good health. Material for sequencing was CD8+ T cells sorted from blood. CDR3 sequence reads: CASSLEGKVNTGELFF. The CDR3 bases are TGTGCCAGCAGCTTAGAGGGGAAGGTGAACACCGGGGAGCTGTTTTTT.